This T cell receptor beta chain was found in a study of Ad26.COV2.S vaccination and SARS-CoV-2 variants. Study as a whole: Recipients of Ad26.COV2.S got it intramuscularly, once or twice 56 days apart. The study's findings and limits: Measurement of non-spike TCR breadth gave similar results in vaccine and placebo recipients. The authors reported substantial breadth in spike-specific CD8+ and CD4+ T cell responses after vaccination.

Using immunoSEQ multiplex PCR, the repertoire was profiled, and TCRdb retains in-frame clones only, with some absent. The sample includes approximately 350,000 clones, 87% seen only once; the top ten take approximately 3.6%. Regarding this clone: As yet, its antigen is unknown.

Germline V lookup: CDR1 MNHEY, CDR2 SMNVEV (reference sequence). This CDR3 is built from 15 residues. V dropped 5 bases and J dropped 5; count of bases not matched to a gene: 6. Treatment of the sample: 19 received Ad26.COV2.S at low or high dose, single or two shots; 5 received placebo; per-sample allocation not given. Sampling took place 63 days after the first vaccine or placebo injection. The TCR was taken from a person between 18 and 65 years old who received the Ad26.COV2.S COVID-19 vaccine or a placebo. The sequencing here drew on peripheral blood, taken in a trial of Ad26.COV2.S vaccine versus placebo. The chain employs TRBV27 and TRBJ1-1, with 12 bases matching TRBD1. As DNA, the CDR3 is TGTGCCAGCAGTCTCCGGGACAGGGGGCTTACTGAAGCTTTCTTT. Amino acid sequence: CASSLRDRGLTEAFF.